The 28 T cell receptor beta chains presented below share a single source sample, sequenced in a study of T cells in tuberculosis. The repertoire was sequenced with immunoSEQ multiplex PCR; TCRdb's copy has only in-frame clones and lacks some. The sample carries roughly 19,000 clones, 80% to 90% recorded once. Source material: PBMCs. The receptors come from a donor between 10 and 35 years old with latent tuberculosis or without tuberculosis infection.

This sequence joins TRBV7-6 and TRBJ1-3; D is perhaps TRBD1 (6 bases). The germline CDR1 and CDR2 sequences are SGHVS and FNYEAQ. The CDR3 is 14 residues long. V dropped 3 bases and J dropped 4 bases, with 10 bases sitting between them. The CDR3 DNA sequence: TGTGCCAGCAGCTTTTCAGGGGTCGGAAACACCATATATTTT. This translates into CASSFSGVGNTIYF.

A remark on this clone: A junction end diverges from the germline sequence, so it may reflect a read error. V and J are TRBV7-2 and TRBJ2-3, with D perhaps matching TRBD2 (7 bases). The CDR3 extends over 15 amino acids. Germline lookup yields CDR1 SGHTA and CDR2 FQGNSA. The CDR3 here is CASNLFRGGVDTQYF. For the CDR3, the DNA is TGTGCCAGCAACTTATTTAGGGGGGGAGTAGATACGCAGTATTTT.

The chain has TRBV9 and TRBJ1-1, with unresolved D. The V end lost 0 bases, the J end lost 1 base, and 7 bases lay between the germline ends. The CDR3 loop spans 14 amino acids. CDR1 is SGDLS, CDR2 YYNGEE, per germline. CDR3 DNA: TGTGCCAGCAGCGTAGTGGCAGGGAACACTGAAGCTTTCTTT. Translating gives CASSVVAGNTEAFF.

This chain joins TRBV19 and TRBJ1-5; D might be TRBD1 (5 bases). CDR1 and CDR2 (germline): LNHDA, SQIVND (reference sequence). The CDR3 length is 14 residues. V dropped 5 bases and J dropped 7 bases, with 15 bases sitting between them. The CDR3 sequence: CASSVQGGEQPQHF. The CDR3 DNA is TGTGCCAGTAGTGTTCAGGGAGGAGAGCAGCCCCAGCATTTT.

This clone appeared a single time. The chain joins TRBV7-2 to TRBJ2-5; 14 bases match TRBD2. Per germline, CDR1 SGHTA and CDR2 FQGNSA. The CDR3 runs to 16 residues. J gave up 4 bases and V 5 bases, and 6 bases lay outside the gene matches. CDR3 nucleotides: TGTGCCAGCAGCAAGGGACTAGCGGGGGCGCGAGAGACCCAGTACTTC. It codes for CASSKGLAGARETQYF.

The chain combines TRBV27 with TRBJ2-2, with 8 bases lining up with TRBD1. The germline V gene has CDR1 MNHEY and CDR2 SMNVEV (reference sequence). This CDR3 spans 16 amino acids. V shed 5 bases and J 1 base; nucleotides not matched to a gene: 6. This CDR3 reads CASSLRGLVNTGELFF. In nucleotides, the CDR3 is TGTGCCAGCAGTCTCAGGGGGCTGGTGAACACCGGGGAGCTGTTTTTT.

V gene TRBV5-1 combines with J gene TRBJ1-3, with D uncertain. This CDR3 has 11 residues. V shed 6 bases and J shed 1 base, with 2 bases lying between them. Germline V gene lookup returns CDR1 SGHRS and CDR2 YFSETQ. CDR3 loop: CASTSGNTIYF. The DNA of the CDR3 is TGCGCCAGCACTTCTGGAAACACCATATATTTT.

The chain's CDR3 is CASSTRDSNTEAFF. The DNA for the CDR3 is TGTGCCAGCAGTACCCGGGACAGTAACACTGAAGCTTTCTTT. The gene calls are TRBV6-1 and TRBJ1-1; 7 bases match TRBD1. The V gene end was trimmed by 5 bases and the J gene end by 2 bases; junction bases not matched to a gene: 5. Germline V gene lookup returns CDR1 MNHNS and CDR2 SASEGT. This CDR3 comprises 14 residues.

This CDR3 is CASSVAEYNEQFF. CDR3 in DNA: TGTGCCAGCAGCGTAGCTGAGTACAATGAGCAGTTCTTC. The rearrangement joins TRBV9 to TRBJ2-1; no clear D gene. The CDR3 runs to 13 residues. Germline loops: CDR1 SGDLS, CDR2 YYNGEE. V lost 0 bases, J lost 4 bases, and 5 bases lay in between.

The V and J genes are TRBV11-3 and TRBJ1-3, with a tentative D call TRBD1 (5 bases). The germline V gene has CDR1 SGHNT and CDR2 YENEEA. The germline V and J ends were trimmed by 2 bases and 0 bases, with 11 bases remaining between them. The CDR3 extends over 16 amino acids. The CDR3 reads CASSLQRTSSGNTIYF. CDR3 sequence (DNA): TGTGCCAGCAGCTTACAACGGACAAGCTCTGGAAACACCATATATTTT.

The chain has TRBV18 and TRBJ2-5; 9 bases agree with TRBD2. CDR1 is KGHSH, CDR2 LQKENI, per germline. With V trimmed by 4 bases and J by 4 bases, 7 bases remained unmatched. The CDR3 extends over 15 amino acids. DNA for the CDR3: TGTGCCAGCTCACGCAGCGCTAGCGGGGTAGAGACCCAGTACTTC. It is translated as CASSRSASGVETQYF.

This chain joins TRBV5-6 and TRBJ1-2, with 7 nucleotides matching TRBD1. The CDR3 has 15 residues. The V gene's germline CDR1 is SGHDT and CDR2 YYEEEE. With 4 bases clipped from V and 7 bases from J, the junction kept 13 bases outside the gene matches. In DNA, the CDR3 is TGTGCCAGCAGCGGGGGGACAGTCCTCGCTCCTGGCTACACCTTC. Its protein is CASSGGTVLAPGYTF.

The rearrangement joins TRBV7-2 to TRBJ2-7; TRBD2 aligns across 11 bases. V shed 0 bases, J shed 6 bases, and the junction held 7 bases outside the gene matches. Germline V gene data show CDR1 as SGHTA and CDR2 as FQGNSA. CDR3 length: 16 amino acids. The CDR3 sequence is CASSLASGGGSGEQYF. CDR3 in DNA: TGTGCCAGCAGCTTAGCTAGCGGGGGGGGTAGTGGCGAGCAGTACTTC.

This chain links TRBV11-2 with TRBJ2-3; 11 nucleotides match TRBD2. The CDR3 loop spans 14 amino acids. V lost 6 bases and J lost 6; bases outside the gene matches: 5. From germline, CDR1 is SGHAT and CDR2 FQNNGV. CDR3 DNA: TGTGCCAGCAGAATAGCGGGGGGGATCGATACGCAGTATTTT. It yields the protein CASRIAGGIDTQYF.

The rearrangement joins TRBV29-1 to TRBJ2-3; D is perhaps TRBD1 (5 bases). Looked up from germline, CDR1 is SQVTM and CDR2 is ANQGSEA. The CDR3 has 16 amino acids. Between the trimmed V and J ends, which lost 0 bases and 3 bases, there was a span of 16 bases. The CDR3, as DNA: TGCAGCGTTGAAGAAAACAGGCTTGAGATTACAGATACGCAGTATTTT. This sequence encodes CSVEENRLEITDTQYF.

V is TRBV5-8 and J is TRBJ2-5; the match to TRBD2 covers 8 bases. This CDR3 has 15 residues. CDR1 and CDR2 from the germline V gene are SGHTS and YDEGEE. After removal of 3 bases from V and 10 bases from J, the junction contained 14 bases not matched to a gene. CDR3 in DNA: TGTGCCAGCAGCTCTGGCCGGGGGGGGTTCATTGGCCAGTACTTC. Translation gives CASSSGRGGFIGQYF.

The gene calls are TRBV29-1 and TRBJ2-3, with D possibly matching TRBD2 (7 bases). Germline V gene data show CDR1 as SQVTM and CDR2 as ANQGSEA. V lost 6 bases to trimming and J lost 2 bases, with 18 bases between them. This CDR3 has 15 residues. This CDR3 is CSVPGAGDYTDTQYF. As DNA, the CDR3 is TGCAGCGTCCCGGGGGCGGGGGATTACACAGATACGCAGTATTTT.

The chain links TRBV10-3 to TRBJ1-4; 7 bases are shared with TRBD1. V shed 10 bases, J shed 4 bases, and the junction held 6 bases outside the gene matches. Per germline, CDR1 ENHRY and CDR2 SYGVKD. The CDR3 is 13 amino acids. For the CDR3, the DNA is TGTGCCACCACAGGGGCAGATAATGAAAAACTGTTTTTT. Amino acids: CATTGADNEKLFF.

The chain uses TRBV19 and TRBJ1-1; D remains unclear. Germline CDR1 and CDR2: LNHDA and SQIVND (reference sequence). Trimming stripped 10 bases from V and 7 bases from J, with 19 bases between. This CDR3 is built from 13 residues. CDR3 bases: TGTGCCACCAATCCCCCCAGTTCGCTTGAAGCTTTCTTT. Encoded protein: CATNPPSSLEAFF.

This clone was seen a few times. The gene calls are TRBV27 and TRBJ1-1; D unclear. Deletions cut 2 bases from V and 5 bases from J, with 9 bases between. This CDR3 has 13 residues. The germline CDR1 and CDR2 sequences are MNHEY and SMNVEV (reference sequence). CDR3 sequence: CASSLVRGTEAFF. The CDR3 nucleotides read TGTGCCAGCAGTTTAGTTCGCGGGACTGAAGCTTTCTTT.

This clone was counted once. The chain carries TRBV5-1 and TRBJ2-1, with 8 nucleotides matching TRBD2. The germline gives CDR1 SGHRS, CDR2 YFSETQ. The V segment lost 2 bases and the J segment 4 bases; nucleotides outside the gene matches: 5. CDR3 length equals 15 residues. The CDR3 DNA reads as TGCGCCAGCAGCTTAGAGCGGGGGTCATACAATGAGCAGTTCTTC. Encoded protein: CASSLERGSYNEQFF. The entire variable domain, with the rest obtained from reference TRBV5-1 and TRBJ2-1, is as follows: KAGVTQTPRYLIKTRGQQVTLSCSPISGHRSVSWYQQTPGQGLQFLFEYFSETQRNKGNFPGRFSGRQFSNSRSEMNVSTLELGDSALYLCASSLERGSYNEQFFGPGTRLTVL.

This clone was detected only once. This chain's CDR3 is CAISEGQPYSNQPQHF. The CDR3 bases are TGTGCCATCAGTGAGGGACAGCCCTATAGCAATCAGCCCCAGCATTTT. V usage is TRBV10-3 and J usage is TRBJ1-5; D possibly corresponds to TRBD1 (6 bases). The CDR3 has 16 amino acids. CDR1 is ENHRY and CDR2 is SYGVKD in the germline V gene. Trimming took off 2 bases at V and 0 bases at J, with 11 bases between the two ends.

The chain couples TRBV6-5 to TRBJ2-7, with D possibly TRBD1 on 6 matching bases. Looked up from germline, CDR1 is MNHEY and CDR2 is SVGAGI. This CDR3 is built from 12 residues. V lost 7 bases to trimming and J lost 8 bases, with 15 bases between them. As DNA, the CDR3 is TGTGCCAGCAACACCGGACAGAGTCAGCAGTACTTC. This sequence encodes CASNTGQSQQYF.

The rearrangement joins TRBV30 to TRBJ2-7; 12 bases align to TRBD1. Per the germline V gene, CDR1 is GTSNPN and CDR2 is SVGIG (reference sequence). The V and J ends lost 0 bases and 3 bases, in that order; junction bases with no gene match: 12. The CDR3 is 18 amino acids. The CDR3 DNA reads TGTGCCTGGAGTGTAGTGGGTGTAGGGACAGGGGGCTTCTACGAGCAGTACTTC. Its protein is CAWSVVGVGTGGFYEQYF.

The chain is built from TRBV30 and TRBJ1-3; D is undetermined. Per the germline V gene, CDR1 is GTSNPN and CDR2 is SVGIG (reference sequence). The CDR3 is made up of 14 amino acids. Trimming pared 2 bases from V and 0 bases from J, leaving 8 bases between. The CDR3 DNA sequence: TGTGCCTGGAGTACCCACACCTCTGGAAACACCATATATTTT. It specifies CAWSTHTSGNTIYF.

This chain links TRBV30 with TRBJ2-5, with 11 bases aligning to TRBD1. The CDR3 spans 14 residues. From germline, CDR1 is GTSNPN and CDR2 SVGIG (reference sequence). V was pared by 2 bases and J by 7 bases, with 6 bases of the junction left unmatched. In nucleotides, the CDR3 is TGTGCCTGGAGTTACGATGGGACAGGGGGGACCCAGTACTTC. This encodes CAWSYDGTGGTQYF.

V gene TRBV15 combines with J gene TRBJ1-1, with 7 bases lining up with TRBD1. The trim removed 4 bases at V and 1 base at J, leaving 6 bases unmatched. The germline V gene has CDR1 LNHNV and CDR2 YYDKDF (reference sequence). This CDR3 spans 15 amino acids. The CDR3 region has the DNA TGTGCCACCAGCACCAGACAGGGATCGAACACTGAAGCTTTCTTT. Its translation is CATSTRQGSNTEAFF. Complete variable domain (other parts from reference TRBV15 and TRBJ1-1): DAMVIQNPRYQVTQFGKPVTLSCSQTLNHNVMYWYQQKSSQAPKLLFHYYDKDFNNEADTPDNFQSRRPNTSFCFLDIRSPGLGDTAMYLCATSTRQGSNTEAFFGQGTRLTVV.

Turning to this clone: The sample has other DNA sequences that encode this CDR3 too. The chain employs TRBV6-1 and TRBJ1-1, with a weak D call TRBD1 (5 bases). Germline V lookup: CDR1 MNHNS, CDR2 SASEGT. The CDR3 sequence is 15 residues long. The V gene lost 5 bases and the J gene lost 0 bases, with 13 bases spanning the gap. The CDR3 is CASSPGGGLNTEAFF. In DNA, the CDR3 is TGTGCCAGCAGTCCCGGGGGGGGGTTGAACACTGAAGCTTTCTTT.